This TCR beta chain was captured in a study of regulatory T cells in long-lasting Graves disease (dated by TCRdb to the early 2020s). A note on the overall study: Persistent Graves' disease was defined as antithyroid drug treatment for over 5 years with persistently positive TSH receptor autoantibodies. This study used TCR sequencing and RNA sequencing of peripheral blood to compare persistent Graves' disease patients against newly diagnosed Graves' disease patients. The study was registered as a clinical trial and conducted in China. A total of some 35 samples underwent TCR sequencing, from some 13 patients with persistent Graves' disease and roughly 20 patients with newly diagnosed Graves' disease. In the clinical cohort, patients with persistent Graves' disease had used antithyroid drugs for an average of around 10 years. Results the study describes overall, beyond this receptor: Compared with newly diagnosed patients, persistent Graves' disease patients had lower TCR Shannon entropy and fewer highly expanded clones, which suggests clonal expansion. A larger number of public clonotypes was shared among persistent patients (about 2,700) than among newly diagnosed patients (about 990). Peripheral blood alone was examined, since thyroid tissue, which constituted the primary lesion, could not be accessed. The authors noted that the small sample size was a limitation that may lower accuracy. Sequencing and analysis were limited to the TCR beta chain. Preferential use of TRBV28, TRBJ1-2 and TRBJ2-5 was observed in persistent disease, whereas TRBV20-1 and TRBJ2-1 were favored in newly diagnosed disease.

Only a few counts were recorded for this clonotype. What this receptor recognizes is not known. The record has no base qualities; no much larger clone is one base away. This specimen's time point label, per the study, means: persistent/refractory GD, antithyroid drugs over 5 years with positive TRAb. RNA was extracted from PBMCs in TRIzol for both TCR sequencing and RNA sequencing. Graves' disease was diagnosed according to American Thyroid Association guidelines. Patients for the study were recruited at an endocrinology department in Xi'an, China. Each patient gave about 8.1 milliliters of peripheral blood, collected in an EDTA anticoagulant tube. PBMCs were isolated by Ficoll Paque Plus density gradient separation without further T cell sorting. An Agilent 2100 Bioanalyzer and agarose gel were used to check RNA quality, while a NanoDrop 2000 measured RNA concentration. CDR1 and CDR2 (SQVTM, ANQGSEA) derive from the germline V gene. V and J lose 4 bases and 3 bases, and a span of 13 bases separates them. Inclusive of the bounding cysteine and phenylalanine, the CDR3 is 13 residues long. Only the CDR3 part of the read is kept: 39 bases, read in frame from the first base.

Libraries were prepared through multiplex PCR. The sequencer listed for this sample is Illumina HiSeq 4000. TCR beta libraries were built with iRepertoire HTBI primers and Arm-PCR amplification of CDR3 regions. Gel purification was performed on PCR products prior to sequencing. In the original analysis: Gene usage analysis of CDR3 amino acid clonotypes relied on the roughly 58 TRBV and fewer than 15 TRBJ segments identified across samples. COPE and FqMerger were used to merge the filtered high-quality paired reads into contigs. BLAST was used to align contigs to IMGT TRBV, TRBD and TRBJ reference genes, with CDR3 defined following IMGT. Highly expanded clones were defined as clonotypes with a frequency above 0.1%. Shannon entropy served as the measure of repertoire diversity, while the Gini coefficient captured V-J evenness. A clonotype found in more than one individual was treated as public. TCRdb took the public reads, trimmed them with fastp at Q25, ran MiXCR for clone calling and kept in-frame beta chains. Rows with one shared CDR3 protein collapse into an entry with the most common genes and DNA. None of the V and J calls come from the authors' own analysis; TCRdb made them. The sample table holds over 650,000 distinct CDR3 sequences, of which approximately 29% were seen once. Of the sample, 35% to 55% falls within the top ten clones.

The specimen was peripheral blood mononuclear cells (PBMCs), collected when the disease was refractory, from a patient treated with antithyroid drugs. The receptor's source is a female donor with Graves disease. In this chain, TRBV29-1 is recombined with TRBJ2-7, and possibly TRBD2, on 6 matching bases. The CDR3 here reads CSVGGGKSYEQYF. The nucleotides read TGCAGCGTTGGTGGGGGGAAGAGCTACGAGCAGTACTTC.